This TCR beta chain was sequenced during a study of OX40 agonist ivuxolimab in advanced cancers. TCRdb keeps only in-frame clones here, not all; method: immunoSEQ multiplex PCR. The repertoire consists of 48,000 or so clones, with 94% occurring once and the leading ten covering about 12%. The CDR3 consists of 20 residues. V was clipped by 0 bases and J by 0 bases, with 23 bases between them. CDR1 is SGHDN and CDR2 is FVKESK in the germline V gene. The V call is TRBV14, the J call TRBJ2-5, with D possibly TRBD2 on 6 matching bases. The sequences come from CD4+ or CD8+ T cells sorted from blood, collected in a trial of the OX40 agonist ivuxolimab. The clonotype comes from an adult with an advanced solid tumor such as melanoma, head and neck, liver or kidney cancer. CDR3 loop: CASSQEIRRRGRRDQETQYF. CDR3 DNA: TGTGCCAGCAGCCAAGAGATTCGGCGGAGAGGGCGGAGGGACCAAGAGACCCAGTACTTC.